Below, one T cell receptor beta chain is given with its context. This sample stems from a study of blood T cells in healthy people across ages. Through a sample-barcoded 5' primer and a J-beta primer mix, a second PCR was run for roughly 7 to 11 cycles. TCRdb processed the 5' RACE reads anew with MiXCR; each CDR3 protein has one entry. The data show roughly 800,000 distinct CDR3 sequences, 58% seen once. V lost 4 bases and J lost 2, with 7 bases in between. The CDR3 sequence is 14 residues long. Germline V gives CDR1 SGHRS, CDR2 YFSETQ. The chain uses TRBV5-1 and TRBJ2-6; D ambiguous. This receptor was obtained from a man aged 30 to 39 in good health. Source material: blood. CDR3 sequence (DNA): TGCGCCAGCAGCACTCTTCCTGGGGCCAACGTCCTGACTTTC. It specifies CASSTLPGANVLTF.